Shown below are 26 T cell receptor beta chains from a single sample sequenced in a study of control samples from healthy donors and cancer patients. The repertoire was sequenced with immunoSEQ multiplex PCR; TCRdb's copy has only in-frame clones and lacks some. The table has some 130,000 clones, 90% seen once; the top ten hold 2.5% to 3%. The sequenced material came from blood. All receptors derive from a man aged 35 to 55 in good health.

The chain employs TRBV11-2 and TRBJ2-3; TRBD2 matches 7 bases. The germline V gene has CDR1 SGHAT and CDR2 FQNNGV. V dropped 3 bases and J dropped 4; count of bases not matched to a gene: 7. There are 15 residues in the CDR3. CDR3 sequence (DNA): TGTGCCAGCAGCTTCTTGCGGGGGACCGCAGATACGCAGTATTTT. It encodes CASSFLRGTADTQYF. The entire variable domain, with the rest obtained from reference TRBV11-2 and TRBJ2-3, is as follows: EAGVAQSPRYKIIEKRQSVAFWCNPISGHATLYWYQQILGQGPKLLIQFQNNGVVDDSQLPKDRFSAERLKGVDSTLKIQPAKLEDSAVYLCASSFLRGTADTQYFGPGTRLTVL.

The table lists this clone with a count of one. The chain couples TRBV19 to TRBJ1-1; TRBD1 matches at 11 bases. The germline CDR1 and CDR2 sequences are LNHDA and SQIVND (reference sequence). The CDR3 runs 16 residues. V lost 5 bases and J lost 5; bases outside the gene matches: 10. The CDR3 sequence is CASSSRPGQGGTEAFF. CDR3 bases: TGTGCCAGTAGTTCCCGACCGGGACAGGGGGGGACTGAAGCTTTCTTT. Drawing the rest from reference TRBV19 and TRBJ1-1, the complete variable domain is DGGITQSPKYLFRKEGQNVTLSCEQNLNHDAMYWYRQDPGQGLRLIYYSQIVNDFQKGDIAEGYSVSREKKESFPLTVTSAQKNPTAFYLCASSSRPGQGGTEAFFGQGTRLTVV.

V gene TRBV25-1 combines with J gene TRBJ1-2; maybe TRBD1 (5 bases). The germline V and J ends were trimmed by 2 bases and 8 bases, with 15 bases remaining between them. This CDR3 is built from 14 residues. Germline V lookup: CDR1 MGHDK, CDR2 SYGVNS. The CDR3 is CASSEPGRPTGYTF. The CDR3 coding sequence is TGTGCCAGCAGTGAACCGGGGCGTCCGACGGGCTACACCTTC.

The genes are TRBV19 and TRBJ2-3, with a weak D call TRBD2 (6 bases). CDR3 length: 14 residues. In germline, CDR1 is LNHDA, CDR2 SQIVND (reference sequence). V dropped 7 bases and J dropped 0 bases, with 11 bases sitting between them. CDR3 sequence: CASKRGISTDTQYF. DNA for the CDR3: TGTGCCAGTAAACGGGGGATAAGCACAGATACGCAGTATTTT.

V is TRBV7-3 and J is TRBJ2-1, with D perhaps matching TRBD2 (5 bases). V lost 1 base, J lost 2 bases, and 6 bases lay in between. The germline gives CDR1 SGHTA, CDR2 FQGTGA. This CDR3 is built from 14 residues. The CDR3 nucleotides read TGTGCCAGCAGCTTAAACGGGGCCTACAATGAGCAGTTCTTC. Protein product: CASSLNGAYNEQFF.

The chain has TRBV5-1 and TRBJ2-5; 8 bases agree with TRBD2. The CDR3 runs 14 residues. Germline CDR1 and CDR2: SGHRS and YFSETQ. The V gene end was trimmed by 2 bases and the J gene end by 5 bases; junction bases not matched to a gene: 5. Written as DNA, the CDR3 is TGCGCCAGCAGCTTCGGGGGGGCCAGGGAGACCCAGTACTTC. It codes for CASSFGGARETQYF.

The chain is built from TRBV5-4 and TRBJ1-6; 12 nucleotides agree with TRBD1. Germline CDR1 reads SGHNT; CDR2 reads YYREEE (reference sequence). This CDR3 has 15 amino acids. V shed 4 bases and J 5 bases; nucleotides not matched to a gene: 1. CDR3 coding DNA: TGTGCCAGCAGCGGGACAGGGGGCAATAATTCACCCCTCCACTTT. The encoded protein is CASSGTGGNNSPLHF.

The genes are TRBV5-6 and TRBJ2-6; weak D call: TRBD1 (6 bases). The germline V gene encodes CDR1 SGHDT and CDR2 YYEEEE. The CDR3 covers 15 residues. The V and J ends lost 4 bases and 0 bases respectively, with 8 bases between them. This CDR3 is CASSPDSSGANVLTF. CDR3 nucleotides: TGTGCCAGCAGCCCGGACAGCTCTGGGGCCAACGTCCTGACTTTC.

The chain carries TRBV11-2 and TRBJ2-3, with D possibly TRBD2 on 5 matching bases. Germline CDR1 is SGHAT and CDR2 is FQNNGV. This CDR3 has 15 amino acids. The germline V and J ends were trimmed by 4 bases and 4 bases, with 15 bases remaining between them. This chain's CDR3 is CASSSGGVSADTQYF. As DNA, the CDR3 is TGTGCCAGCAGCTCCGGAGGAGTAAGCGCAGATACGCAGTATTTT.

The chain joins TRBV6-5 to TRBJ1-2; 10 nucleotides line up with TRBD1. There are 14 residues in the CDR3. Germline V CDR1 and CDR2: MNHEY, SVGAGI. The junction had 7 bases not matched to a gene; V was cut back by 5 bases and J by 7 bases. CDR3 in DNA: TGTGCCAGCAGTAACCGACAGGGGGCAAGTGGCTACACCTTC. It codes for CASSNRQGASGYTF.

The J gene is TRBJ2-1, the V gene TRBV7-2, with 8 bases lining up with TRBD2. CDR3 length: 16 residues. Germline V gives CDR1 SGHTA, CDR2 FQGNSA. V gave up 4 bases and J gave up 4 bases; unmatched junction bases: 9. Written as DNA, the CDR3 is TGTGCCAGCAGCTCCACTAGCGGCCTAACTTACAATGAGCAGTTCTTC. It translates to CASSSTSGLTYNEQFF.

Only one count was recorded for this clone. Germline and junction disagree at one end, which may indicate a read error. This chain joins TRBV7-7 and TRBJ2-5; D unresolved. The CDR3 runs to 15 residues. The V gene's germline CDR1 is SSHAT and CDR2 FNYEAQ (reference sequence). The chain's CDR3 is CASSLARTSQETQYF. CDR3 sequence (DNA): TGTGCTAGCAGCTTAGCCAGGACCTCTCAAGAGACCCAGTACTTC.

Worth noting for this clone: One end of the junction does not line up with germline, which may come from a read error. The rearrangement links TRBV6-5 to TRBJ1-3; maybe TRBD1 (6 bases). The V gene's germline CDR1 is MNHEY and CDR2 SVGAGI. This CDR3 is 14 amino acids long. The CDR3 reads CASSDSGGGNTIYF. CDR3 bases: TGTGCCAGCAGTGACTCGGGGGGCGGAAACACCATATATTTT.

This clone was counted once. The chain employs TRBV5-1 and TRBJ2-1, with D perhaps assigned TRBD1 or TRBD2 (5 bases each). Germline V gives CDR1 SGHRS, CDR2 YFSETQ. V shed 1 base and J shed 0 bases, with 17 bases lying between them. CDR3 length: 18 amino acids. DNA for the CDR3: TGCGCCAGCAGCTTGCGGGCCGGGACCGCCCTCTCCTACAATGAGCAGTTCTTC. It is translated as CASSLRAGTALSYNEQFF. The complete variable domain, with remaining parts taken from reference TRBV5-1 and TRBJ2-1, reads KAGVTQTPRYLIKTRGQQVTLSCSPISGHRSVSWYQQTPGQGLQFLFEYFSETQRNKGNFPGRFSGRQFSNSRSEMNVSTLELGDSALYLCASSLRAGTALSYNEQFFGPGTRLTVL.

This clone was seen just once. This rearrangement joins TRBV4-1 to TRBJ1-3; D is unclear. CDR3 length: 17 amino acids. V was shortened by 2 bases and J by 1 base, with 15 bases between the two germline ends. Germline V lookup: CDR1 MGHRA, CDR2 YSYEKL. CDR3 bases: TGCGCCAGCAGCCAAACCCCTGGTACGGTTTCTGGAAACACCATATATTTT. Translating gives CASSQTPGTVSGNTIYF.

V usage is TRBV6-5 and J usage is TRBJ1-4; D is possibly TRBD1 (5 bases). The CDR3 totals 14 residues. Germline V CDR1 and CDR2: MNHEY, SVGAGI. V was pared by 9 bases and J by 8 bases, with 19 bases between. CDR3 amino acids: CASSGGGVREKLFF. The DNA for the CDR3 is TGTGCCAGTAGCGGGGGGGGAGTTCGGGAAAAACTGTTTTTT.

The V and J genes are TRBV10-3 and TRBJ1-6, with a possible D match to TRBD1 (6 bases). The CDR3 consists of 15 residues. From germline, CDR1 is ENHRY and CDR2 SYGVKD. The V and J ends lost 5 bases and 6 bases respectively, with 14 bases between them. The CDR3, as DNA: TGTGCCATCAGTACAGGGCTTGAGGCTAATTCACCCCTCCACTTT. It codes for CAISTGLEANSPLHF.

This clone occurred a few times. The CDR3 sequence is CASSVGLAGSYEQYF. Here the CDR3 DNA reads TGTGCCAGCAGCGTGGGACTAGCGGGGTCCTACGAGCAGTACTTC. The rearrangement uses TRBV5-8 and TRBJ2-7; 13 positions match TRBD2. The CDR3 totals 15 residues. CDR1 is SGHTS and CDR2 is YDEGEE in the germline V gene. The V gene end was trimmed by 4 bases and the J gene end by 1 base; junction bases not matched to a gene: 2. The entire variable domain, with the rest obtained from reference TRBV5-8 and TRBJ2-7, is as follows: EAGVTQSPTHLIKTRGQQATLRCSPISGHTSVYWYQQALGLGLQFLLWYDEGEERNRGNFPPRFSGRQFPNYSSELNVNALELEDSALYLCASSVGLAGSYEQYFGPGTRLTVT.

V is TRBV7-9 and J is TRBJ2-5, with TRBD2 matching over 8 bases. Germline values: CDR1 SEHNR, CDR2 FQNEAQ (reference sequence). The junction had 7 bases not matched to a gene; V was cut back by 6 bases and J by 4 bases. The CDR3 runs 14 residues. CDR3 sequence: CASSPGGLGETQYF. CDR3 in DNA: TGTGCCAGCAGTCCGGGGGGGCTGGGAGAGACCCAGTACTTC.

The V and J genes are TRBV2 and TRBJ2-5, with TRBD2 identical over 13 bases. J was trimmed by 3 bases and V by 4 bases; bases with no gene match: 2. The CDR3 has 15 residues. Germline CDR1 SNHLY, CDR2 FYNNEI. The chain's CDR3 is CASSGTSGGEETQYF. CDR3 DNA: TGTGCCAGCAGTGGGACTAGCGGGGGAGAAGAGACCCAGTACTTC.

The chain joins TRBV11-2 to TRBJ1-3; 7 bases align to TRBD1. The V and J ends lost 5 bases and 2 bases, in that order; junction bases with no gene match: 6. Germline values: CDR1 SGHAT, CDR2 FQNNGV. The CDR3 runs to 15 residues. DNA of the CDR3: TGTGCCAGCAGCATGGACAGGTTAACTGGAAACACCATATATTTT. This sequence encodes CASSMDRLTGNTIYF.

The genes are TRBV5-5 and TRBJ2-3, with 12 positions matching TRBD1. Germline V gives CDR1 SGHKS, CDR2 YYEKEE (reference sequence). V was clipped by 4 bases and J by 5 bases; unmatched bases: 5. The CDR3 loop spans 15 amino acids. CDR3 in DNA: TGTGCCAGCAGCGTCCGGGACAGGGGGCAAGATACGCAGTATTTT. This codes for CASSVRDRGQDTQYF.

The rearrangement joins TRBV9 to TRBJ2-1; the D is unclear. Per germline, CDR1 SGDLS and CDR2 YYNGEE. This CDR3 has 15 amino acids. V was pared by 4 bases and J by 0 bases, with 11 bases between. CDR3 nucleotides: TGTGCCAGCAGCCCTGGTACAAGCTCCTACAATGAGCAGTTCTTC. It yields the protein CASSPGTSSYNEQFF.

CDR3 protein: CASSLGGHNEQFF. As DNA, the CDR3 is TGTGCCAGCAGCTTAGGAGGGCACAATGAGCAGTTCTTC. V and J are TRBV11-2 and TRBJ2-1; tentative D call: TRBD2 (5 bases). Germline values: CDR1 SGHAT, CDR2 FQNNGV. Trimming took off 1 base at V and 5 bases at J, with 6 bases between the two ends. This CDR3 has 13 residues.

V and J are TRBV30 and TRBJ2-3; possibly TRBD2 for D (5 bases). CDR1 and CDR2 (germline): GTSNPN, SVGIG (reference sequence). This CDR3 has 13 residues. V shed 2 bases and J shed 0 bases, with 6 bases lying between them. The DNA for the CDR3 is TGTGCCTGGAGTCCGGGGAGCACAGATACGCAGTATTTT. Its translation is CAWSPGSTDTQYF.

This chain joins TRBV6-6 and TRBJ1-4; D call uncertain. The germline gives CDR1 MNHNY, CDR2 SVGAGI (reference sequence). The length of the CDR3 is 14 residues. Trimming left V 2 bases short and J 8 bases short, with 12 bases between. For the CDR3, the DNA is TGTGCCAGCAGTTACAAAGGACCCTACGAAAAACTGTTTTTT. Its protein product is CASSYKGPYEKLFF.